This T cell receptor beta chain was observed in a study of blood T cell repertoires in COVID-19. Profiled with immunoSEQ multiplex PCR; TCRdb holds only in-frame clones, not every one. This table holds fewer than 300,000 clones, approximately 82% found once. Between the trimmed V and J ends, which lost 1 base and 3 bases, there was a span of 11 bases. This CDR3 spans 14 amino acids. The germline V gene encodes CDR1 SGDLS and CDR2 YYNGEE. The sequencing sample was made of peripheral blood. The clonotype was recovered from a woman younger than 35 with acute or convalescent COVID-19. V gene TRBV9 combines with J gene TRBJ2-7; D perhaps matches TRBD2 (6 bases). CDR3 residues: CASSVFSGRYEQYF. CDR3 coding DNA: TGTGCCAGCAGCGTATTTAGCGGCCGCTACGAGCAGTACTTC.